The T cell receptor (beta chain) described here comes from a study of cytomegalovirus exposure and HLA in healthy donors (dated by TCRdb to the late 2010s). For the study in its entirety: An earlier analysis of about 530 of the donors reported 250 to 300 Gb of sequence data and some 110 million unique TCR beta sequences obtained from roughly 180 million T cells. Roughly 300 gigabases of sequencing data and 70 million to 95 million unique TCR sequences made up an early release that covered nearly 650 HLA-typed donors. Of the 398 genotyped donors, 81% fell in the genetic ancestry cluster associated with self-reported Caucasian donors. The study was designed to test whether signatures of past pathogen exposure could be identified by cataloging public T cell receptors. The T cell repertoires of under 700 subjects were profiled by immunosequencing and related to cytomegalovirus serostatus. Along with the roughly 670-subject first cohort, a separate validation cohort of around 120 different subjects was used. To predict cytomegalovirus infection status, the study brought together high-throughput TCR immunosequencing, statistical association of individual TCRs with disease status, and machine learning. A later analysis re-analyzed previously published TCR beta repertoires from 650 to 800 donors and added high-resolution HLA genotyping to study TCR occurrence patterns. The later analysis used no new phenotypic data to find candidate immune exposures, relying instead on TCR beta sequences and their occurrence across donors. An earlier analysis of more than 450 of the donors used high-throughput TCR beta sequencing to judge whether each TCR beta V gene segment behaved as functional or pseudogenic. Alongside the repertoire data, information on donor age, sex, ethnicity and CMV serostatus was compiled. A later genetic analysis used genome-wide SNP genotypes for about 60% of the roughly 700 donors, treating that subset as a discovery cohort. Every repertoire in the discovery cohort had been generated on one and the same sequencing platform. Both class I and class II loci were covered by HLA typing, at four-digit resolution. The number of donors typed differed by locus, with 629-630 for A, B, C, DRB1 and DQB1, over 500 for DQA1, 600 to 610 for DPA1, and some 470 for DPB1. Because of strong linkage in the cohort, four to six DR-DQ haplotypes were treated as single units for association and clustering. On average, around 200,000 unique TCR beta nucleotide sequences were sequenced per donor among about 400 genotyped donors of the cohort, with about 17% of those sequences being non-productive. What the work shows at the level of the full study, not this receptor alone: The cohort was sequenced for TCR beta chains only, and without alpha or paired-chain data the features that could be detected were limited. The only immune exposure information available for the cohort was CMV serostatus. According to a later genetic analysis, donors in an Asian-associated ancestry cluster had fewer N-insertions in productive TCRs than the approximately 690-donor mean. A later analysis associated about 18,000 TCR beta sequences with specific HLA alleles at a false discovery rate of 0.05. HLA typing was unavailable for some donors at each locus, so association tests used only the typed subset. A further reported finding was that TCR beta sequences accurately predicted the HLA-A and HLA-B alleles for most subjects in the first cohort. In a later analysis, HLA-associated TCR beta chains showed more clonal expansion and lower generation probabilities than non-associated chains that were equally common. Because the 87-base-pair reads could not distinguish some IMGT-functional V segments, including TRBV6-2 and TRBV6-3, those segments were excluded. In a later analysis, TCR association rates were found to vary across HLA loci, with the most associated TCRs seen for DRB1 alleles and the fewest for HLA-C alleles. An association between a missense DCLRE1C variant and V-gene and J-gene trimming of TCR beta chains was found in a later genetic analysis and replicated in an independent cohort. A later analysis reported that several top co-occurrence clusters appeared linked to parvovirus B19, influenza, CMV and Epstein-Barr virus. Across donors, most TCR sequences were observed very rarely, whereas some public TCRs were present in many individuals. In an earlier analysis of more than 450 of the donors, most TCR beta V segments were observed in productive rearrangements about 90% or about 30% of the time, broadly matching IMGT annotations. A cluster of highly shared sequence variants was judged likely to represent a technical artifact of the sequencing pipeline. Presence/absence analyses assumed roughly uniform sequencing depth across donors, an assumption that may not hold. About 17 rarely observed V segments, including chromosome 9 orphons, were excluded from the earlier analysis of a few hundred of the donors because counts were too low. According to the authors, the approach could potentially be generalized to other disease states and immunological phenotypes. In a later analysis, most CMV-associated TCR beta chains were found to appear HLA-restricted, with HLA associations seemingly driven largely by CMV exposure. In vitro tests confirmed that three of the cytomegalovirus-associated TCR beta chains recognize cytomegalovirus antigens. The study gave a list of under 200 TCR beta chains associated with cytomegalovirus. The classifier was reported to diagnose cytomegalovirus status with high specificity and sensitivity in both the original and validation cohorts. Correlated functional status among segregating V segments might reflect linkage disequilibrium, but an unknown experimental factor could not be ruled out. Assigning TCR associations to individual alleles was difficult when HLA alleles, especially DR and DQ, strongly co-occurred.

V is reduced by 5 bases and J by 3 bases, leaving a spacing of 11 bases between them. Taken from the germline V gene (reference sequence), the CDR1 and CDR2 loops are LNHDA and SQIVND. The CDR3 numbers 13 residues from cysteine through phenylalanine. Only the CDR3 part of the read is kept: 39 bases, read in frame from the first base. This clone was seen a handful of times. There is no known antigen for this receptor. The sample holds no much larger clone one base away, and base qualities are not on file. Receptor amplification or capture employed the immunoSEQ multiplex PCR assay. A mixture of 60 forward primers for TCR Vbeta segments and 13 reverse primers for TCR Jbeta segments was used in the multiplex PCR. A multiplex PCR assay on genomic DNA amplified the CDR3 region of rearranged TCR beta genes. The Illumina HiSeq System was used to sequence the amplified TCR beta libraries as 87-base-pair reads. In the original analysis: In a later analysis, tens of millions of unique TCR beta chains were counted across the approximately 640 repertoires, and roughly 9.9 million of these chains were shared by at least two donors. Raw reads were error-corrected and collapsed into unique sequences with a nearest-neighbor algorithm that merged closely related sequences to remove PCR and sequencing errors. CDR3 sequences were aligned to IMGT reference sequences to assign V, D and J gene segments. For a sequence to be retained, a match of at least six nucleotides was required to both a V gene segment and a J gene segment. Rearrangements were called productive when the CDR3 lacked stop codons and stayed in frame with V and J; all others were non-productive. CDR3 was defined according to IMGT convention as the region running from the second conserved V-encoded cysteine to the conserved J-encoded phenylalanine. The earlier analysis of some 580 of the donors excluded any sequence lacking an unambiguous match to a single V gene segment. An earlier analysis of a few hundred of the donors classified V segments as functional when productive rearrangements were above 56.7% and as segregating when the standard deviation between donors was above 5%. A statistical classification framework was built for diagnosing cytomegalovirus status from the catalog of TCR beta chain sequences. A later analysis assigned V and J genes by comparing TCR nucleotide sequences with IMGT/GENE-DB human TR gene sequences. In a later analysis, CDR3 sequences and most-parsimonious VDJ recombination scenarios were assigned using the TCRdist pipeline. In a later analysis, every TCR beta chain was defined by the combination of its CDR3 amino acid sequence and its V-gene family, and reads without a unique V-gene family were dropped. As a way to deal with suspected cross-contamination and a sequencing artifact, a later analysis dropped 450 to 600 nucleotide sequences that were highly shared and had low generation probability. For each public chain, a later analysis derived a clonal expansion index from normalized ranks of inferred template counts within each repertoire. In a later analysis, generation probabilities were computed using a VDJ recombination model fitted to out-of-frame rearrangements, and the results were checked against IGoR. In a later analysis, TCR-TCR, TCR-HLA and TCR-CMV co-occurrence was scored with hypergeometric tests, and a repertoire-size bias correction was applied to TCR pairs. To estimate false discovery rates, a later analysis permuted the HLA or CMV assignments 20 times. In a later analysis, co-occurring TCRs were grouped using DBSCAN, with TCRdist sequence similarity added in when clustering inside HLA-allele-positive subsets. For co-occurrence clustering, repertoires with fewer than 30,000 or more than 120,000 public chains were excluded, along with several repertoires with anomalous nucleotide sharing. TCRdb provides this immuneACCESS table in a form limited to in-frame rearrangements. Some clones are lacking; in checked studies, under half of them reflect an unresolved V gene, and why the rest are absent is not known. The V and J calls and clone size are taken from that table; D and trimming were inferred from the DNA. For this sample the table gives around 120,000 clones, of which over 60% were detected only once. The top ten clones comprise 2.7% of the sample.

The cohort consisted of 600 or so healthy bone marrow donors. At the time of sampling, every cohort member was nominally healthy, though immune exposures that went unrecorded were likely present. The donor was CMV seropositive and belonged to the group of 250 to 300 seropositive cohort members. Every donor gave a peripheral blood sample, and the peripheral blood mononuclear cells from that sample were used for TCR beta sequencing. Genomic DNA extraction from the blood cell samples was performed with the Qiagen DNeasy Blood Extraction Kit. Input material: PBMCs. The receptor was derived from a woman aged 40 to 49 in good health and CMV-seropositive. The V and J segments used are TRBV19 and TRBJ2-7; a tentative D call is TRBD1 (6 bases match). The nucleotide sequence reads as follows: TGTGCCAGTAGTTCAAAGACAGGCTACGAGCAGTACTTC. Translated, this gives CASSSKTGYEQYF. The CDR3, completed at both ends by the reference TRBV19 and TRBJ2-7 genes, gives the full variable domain DGGITQSPKYLFRKEGQNVTLSCEQNLNHDAMYWYRQDPGQGLRLIYYSQIVNDFQKGDIAEGYSVSREKKESFPLTVTSAQKNPTAFYLCASSSKTGYEQYFGPGTRLTVT.